A selection of T cell receptor beta chains follows, all from one sample in a study of T cell repertoires and HLA-DP antigens. Repertoires were generated with immunoSEQ multiplex PCR, while TCRdb's copy carries only in-frame clones and drops some. This table holds about 110,000 clones, 80% to 95% found once. No antigen has been identified for these receptors. Sequencing used CD4+ T cells from PBMCs. The receptors were gathered from a woman between 18 and 29 years old in good health and CMV-seronegative. Both conserved end residues are trimmed from each CDR3. D genes are given only for firm matches.

d_call: TRBD1; j_call: TRBJ1-6; v_call: TRBV5-1; cdr3_aa: ASSPERTGYNSPLH
d_call: -; j_call: TRBJ2-5; v_call: TRBV5-1; cdr3_aa: ASSTLGDRETQY
d_call: TRBD1; j_call: TRBJ1-2; v_call: TRBV9; cdr3_aa: ASSLYTGAYGYT
d_call: TRBD1; j_call: TRBJ1-3; v_call: TRBV6-5; cdr3_aa: ASSYSTGAGNTIY
d_call: -; j_call: TRBJ2-7; v_call: TRBV2; cdr3_aa: ASSPDRTAVDEQY
d_call: -; j_call: TRBJ2-6; v_call: TRBV6-1; cdr3_aa: ASTLISGANVLT
d_call: TRBD2; j_call: TRBJ2-5; v_call: TRBV5-1; cdr3_aa: ASSLERGFQETQY
d_call: -; j_call: TRBJ1-4; v_call: TRBV4-3; cdr3_aa: ASSPRQTQGEKLF
d_call: TRBD2; j_call: TRBJ2-1; v_call: TRBV28; cdr3_aa: ASSLFSPGGLNEQF
d_call: -; j_call: TRBJ2-6; v_call: TRBV11-2; cdr3_aa: ASSLWGNSGANVLT
d_call: -; j_call: TRBJ2-1; v_call: TRBV4-3; cdr3_aa: ASSQDWSYSFPYNEQF
d_call: -; j_call: TRBJ1-2; v_call: TRBV6-1; cdr3_aa: ASGLRRQNYGYT
d_call: -; j_call: TRBJ1-5; v_call: TRBV18; cdr3_aa: ASSRTEDQPQH
d_call: -; j_call: TRBJ2-5; v_call: TRBV5-1; cdr3_aa: ASRHRADAQETQY
d_call: -; j_call: TRBJ1-1; v_call: TRBV19; cdr3_aa: ASSIDVLYPAGPNTEAF
d_call: -; j_call: TRBJ2-5; v_call: TRBV7-3; cdr3_aa: ASSRGRANQETQY
d_call: -; j_call: TRBJ2-6; v_call: TRBV28; cdr3_aa: ASGGAHGANVLT
d_call: TRBD1; j_call: TRBJ1-5; v_call: TRBV7-2; cdr3_aa: ASSSQGARHQPQH
d_call: -; j_call: TRBJ2-7; v_call: TRBV7-9; cdr3_aa: ASSSTGAYEQY
d_call: -; j_call: TRBJ1-3; v_call: TRBV9; cdr3_aa: ASSVGVQNTIY
d_call: TRBD2; j_call: TRBJ2-7; v_call: TRBV7-6; cdr3_aa: ASSLLADTYEQY
d_call: -; j_call: TRBJ2-5; v_call: TRBV7-8; cdr3_aa: ASSFQSTQETQY
d_call: -; j_call: TRBJ2-2; v_call: TRBV2; cdr3_aa: ASSDLGRANTGELF
d_call: -; j_call: TRBJ1-2; v_call: TRBV5-1; cdr3_aa: ASSSLGGSFSGYT
d_call: -; j_call: TRBJ1-1; v_call: TRBV4-1; cdr3_aa: ASSQILRDHTEAF
d_call: TRBD2; j_call: TRBJ2-3; v_call: TRBV5-5; cdr3_aa: ASSRPTSGTSTDTQY
d_call: -; j_call: TRBJ2-2; v_call: TRBV5-1; cdr3_aa: ASSSGQNTGELF
d_call: -; j_call: TRBJ1-1; v_call: TRBV15; cdr3_aa: ATSTAGKGTEAF
d_call: -; j_call: TRBJ1-4; v_call: TRBV6-5; cdr3_aa: ASSPLATNEKLF
d_call: -; j_call: TRBJ2-1; v_call: TRBV5-6; cdr3_aa: ASSLRAILNNEQF
d_call: -; j_call: TRBJ2-7; v_call: TRBV2; cdr3_aa: ASSPEPFQQY
d_call: TRBD1; j_call: TRBJ1-1; v_call: TRBV6-6; cdr3_aa: ASSFGQGGHTEAF
d_call: -; j_call: TRBJ2-2; v_call: TRBV10-3; cdr3_aa: AISESIGELF
d_call: TRBD2; j_call: TRBJ2-2; v_call: TRBV5-1; cdr3_aa: ASSPGLAGEYTGELF
d_call: TRBD1; j_call: TRBJ1-2; v_call: TRBV7-3; cdr3_aa: ASSLTGQGESVYGYT
d_call: -; j_call: TRBJ2-3; v_call: TRBV7-3; cdr3_aa: ASSLGATDTQY
d_call: TRBD1; j_call: TRBJ2-3; v_call: TRBV7-2; cdr3_aa: ASRRHGTASTDTQY
d_call: TRBD1; j_call: TRBJ1-4; v_call: TRBV25-1; cdr3_aa: ASSEIGGQSNEKLF
d_call: -; j_call: TRBJ2-3; v_call: TRBV9; cdr3_aa: ASSVDTYTQY